The sequence of this TCR beta chain was determined in a study of blood T cell repertoires in COVID-19. At the level of the study: Some COVID-19 samples were acute and others convalescent; all came from the United States, Italy and Spain. Sources were T cells, B-cell-depleted T cells, or PBMCs; the material itself was cDNA or gDNA.

Germline V lookup: CDR1 SGHTA, CDR2 FQGNSA. The CDR3 consists of 16 residues. V shed 1 base and J 9 bases; nucleotides not matched to a gene: 11. Generated by immunoSEQ multiplex PCR, the TCRdb table keeps only in-frame clones and is missing some. Among several thousand clones listed, 89% were seen once. The receptor was derived from a human donor in a cohort sampled during active COVID-19. The chain carries TRBV7-2 and TRBJ2-1, with TRBD2 matching 8 bases. Sequencing was carried out using peripheral blood. CDR3 DNA: TGTGCCAGCAGCTTAGACTCCGGGGGGGCCAGGGGTGAGCAGTTCTTC. It specifies CASSLDSGGARGEQFF.